This T cell receptor beta chain comes out of a study of blood T cell repertoires in COVID-19. The overall study: From T cells, B-cell-depleted T cells, or PBMCs came the material, which was cDNA or gDNA.

Trimming took 0 bases from V and 4 from J; bases not matched to a gene: 6. Looked up from germline, CDR1 is MNHEY and CDR2 is SVGAGI. This CDR3 is 16 amino acids long. Assay: immunoSEQ multiplex PCR; the TCRdb copy retains only in-frame clones and omits some. The sample lists 350,000 or so clones, 90% occurring once. The J gene is TRBJ2-7, the V gene TRBV6-5; TRBD2 matches 10 bases. Input material: peripheral blood. The clonotype originates from a man between 18 and 29 years old with active or convalescent COVID-19. CDR3 residues: CASSYSTTSGWYEQYF. In DNA form, the CDR3 reads TGTGCCAGCAGTTACTCGACGACTAGCGGGTGGTACGAGCAGTACTTC.